Presented here are 32 T cell receptor beta chains from one specimen sequenced in a study of T cell repertoires in cytomegalovirus infection. TCRdb re-called the reads through MiXCR, storing one row per CDR3 protein. The sample has 350,000 to 450,000 distinct CDR3 sequences, around 18% seen once. The sample comprised PBMCs. These receptors all stem from a human donor in good health (CMV status not recorded). Some clones in this sample may be carry-over from other donors' samples.

The chain links TRBV12-3 or TRBV12-4 to TRBJ1-5; the D gene is possibly TRBD1 (6 bases). The CDR3 is 16 residues long. The V gene lost 4 bases and the J gene lost 2 bases, with 15 bases spanning the gap. The CDR3 loop reads CASSSRSAGGNQPQHF. Here the CDR3 DNA reads TGTGCCAGCAGTTCTAGATCCGCAGGGGGCAATCAGCCCCAGCATTTT.

The CDR3 DNA reads as TGTGCCATCAGTGAGACGACGGGAGGAGACGAGCAGTTCTTC. Its translation: CAISETTGGDEQFF. The chain couples TRBV10-3 to TRBJ2-1; 7 bases align to TRBD2. CDR3 length: 14 residues. Trimming took 2 bases from V and 10 from J; bases not matched to a gene: 8. Per the germline V gene, CDR1 is ENHRY and CDR2 is SYGVKD.

This clonotype was observed at least ten times. This chain links TRBV7-2 with TRBJ2-1, with 10 bases that match TRBD2. The CDR3 is 18 residues long. CDR1 and CDR2 (germline): SGHTA, FQGNSA. V trimming: 4 bases; J trimming: 8 bases; junction bases outside the gene matches: 17. CDR3 residues: CASSSPQGAGGWSYEQFF. CDR3 nucleotides: TGTGCCAGCAGCTCGCCCCAGGGAGCGGGAGGGTGGAGCTATGAGCAGTTCTTC.

The CDR3 sequence: CASGWDRTSSGANVLTF. The CDR3 region has the DNA TGTGCTAGTGGTTGGGACAGGACTAGCTCTGGGGCCAACGTCCTGACTTTC. The V call is TRBV12-5, the J call TRBJ2-6; TRBD1 is a possible D gene (8 bases). From germline, CDR1 is LGHNT and CDR2 FRNRAP. V lost 4 bases and J lost 0, with 13 bases in between. This CDR3 comprises 17 residues.

At least ten counts were recorded for this clonotype. The chain has TRBV7-2 and TRBJ2-3; the match to TRBD1 covers 7 bases. The trim removed 4 bases at V and 6 bases at J, leaving 4 bases unmatched. Germline loops: CDR1 SGHTA, CDR2 FQGNSA. The CDR3 has 13 residues. The DNA of the CDR3 is TGTGCCAGCAGCTCTCAGGGGGAGGATACGCAGTATTTT. Amino acids: CASSSQGEDTQYF.

This sequence joins TRBV7-2 and TRBJ1-1; TRBD1 matches 8 bases. The germline gives CDR1 SGHTA, CDR2 FQGNSA. The V and J ends lost 3 bases and 5 bases, in that order; junction bases with no gene match: 8. The CDR3 consists of 15 residues. CDR3 protein: CASSFDRGGTTEAFF. CDR3 sequence (DNA): TGTGCCAGCAGCTTTGACAGGGGAGGGACAACTGAAGCTTTCTTT.

The chain is built from TRBV4-2 and TRBJ1-2; 8 nucleotides agree with TRBD1. The V gene's germline CDR1 is LGHNA and CDR2 YNFKEQ. With V trimmed by 0 bases and J by 5 bases, 8 bases remained unmatched. The CDR3 covers 16 residues. The CDR3 here is CASSQDPAGGVYGYTF. The CDR3 DNA follows: TGTGCCAGCAGCCAAGATCCGGCAGGGGGCGTGTATGGCTACACCTTC.

This clonotype was seen at least ten times. The chain carries TRBV7-9 and TRBJ2-5, with 9 bases aligning to TRBD1. The J segment lost 4 bases and the V segment lost 3 bases, leaving 6 bases of the junction unmatched. Looked up from germline, CDR1 is SEHNR and CDR2 is FQNEAQ (reference sequence). CDR3 length: 15 residues. CDR3 sequence reads: CASSFTGGRRETQYF. The CDR3 DNA reads as TGTGCCAGCAGCTTTACAGGGGGCAGACGAGAGACCCAGTACTTC.

This clonotype was counted between two and nine times. The chain uses TRBV6-2 or TRBV6-3 and TRBJ2-1, with TRBD2 matching 8 bases. The V segment lost 2 bases and the J segment 6 bases; nucleotides outside the gene matches: 6. CDR3 size: 15 residues. Germline V CDR1 and CDR2: MNHEY, SVGEGT. CDR3 bases: TGTGCCAGCAGTTACATTGCGGGGGGTGGCAATGAGCAGTTCTTC. Translated: CASSYIAGGGNEQFF.

The V call is TRBV10-2, the J call TRBJ2-1, with 7 bases identical to TRBD2. The V segment lost 3 bases and the J segment 0 bases; nucleotides outside the gene matches: 5. The germline V gene has CDR1 WSHSY and CDR2 SAAADI. The CDR3 is 16 residues long. Here the CDR3 reads CASSESRGSSYNEQFF. The CDR3 DNA reads as TGCGCCAGCAGTGAATCGCGGGGGAGCTCCTACAATGAGCAGTTCTTC.

The chain joins TRBV7-8 to TRBJ2-5, with 8 bases matching TRBD2. The V segment lost 5 bases and the J segment 5 bases; nucleotides outside the gene matches: 13. The CDR3 covers 16 residues. In germline, CDR1 is SGHVS, CDR2 FQNEAQ. CDR3 amino acids: CASSKMDRSGAETQYF. CDR3 DNA sequence: TGTGCCAGCAGCAAAATGGATCGTAGCGGGGCGGAGACCCAGTACTTC.

This clonotype appeared once. V and J are TRBV20-1 and TRBJ2-3; D tentatively reads TRBD1 or TRBD2 (6 bases each). CDR3 length: 14 residues. The ends were cut back, 3 bases at V and 4 bases at J, with 14 bases in the middle. Germline V CDR1 and CDR2: DFQATT, SNEGSKA (reference sequence). CDR3 residues: CSASFVGGPDTQYF. DNA of the CDR3: TGCAGTGCTAGTTTTGTCGGGGGCCCAGATACGCAGTATTTT.

This clonotype was detected a few times. The chain has TRBV5-4 and TRBJ2-5, with D possibly being TRBD2 (6 bases). The V end lost 3 bases, the J end lost 4 bases, and 13 bases lay between the germline ends. Germline CDR1 and CDR2: SGHNT and YYREEE (reference sequence). The CDR3 sequence is 14 residues long. DNA of the CDR3: TGTGCCAGCAGCTCACCGGGACTTGGAGAGACCCAGTACTTC. Amino acids: CASSSPGLGETQYF.

A remark on this clonotype: It may be a read error: a sequence one base away is much more abundant. The genes are TRBV4-2 and TRBJ2-2; D may be TRBD1 (6 bases). The germline gives CDR1 LGHNA, CDR2 YNFKEQ. V was trimmed by 8 bases and J by 3 bases, leaving 16 bases between them. The CDR3 sequence is 15 residues long. The DNA for the CDR3 is TGTGCCAGCGGCCTCGTAGGGGGAGACACCGGGGAGCTGTTTTTT. This codes for CASGLVGGDTGELFF.

The chain employs TRBV11-2 and TRBJ2-7; TRBD2 aligns across 8 bases. The V segment lost 0 bases and the J segment 7 bases; nucleotides outside the gene matches: 11. The CDR3 sequence is 16 residues long. Per germline, CDR1 SGHAT and CDR2 FQNNGV. The CDR3 DNA follows: TGTGCCAGCAGCTTAGATCCTGGGACTAGTCGTTGGGAGCAGTACTTC. Its protein product is CASSLDPGTSRWEQYF.

Remarks on this clonotype: At one of its ends the junction is not consistent with the germline gene, which may arise from a read error. The chain has TRBV2 and TRBJ2-5, with TRBD2 matching 10 bases. The CDR3 spans 15 residues. Germline V lookup: CDR1 SNHLY, CDR2 FYNNEI. Here the CDR3 DNA reads TGTGCCAGCAGTGAAAGGGCTAGCGGGGGCGAGACCCAGCACTTC. Translating it yields CASSERASGGETQHF.

This clonotype came up many times. The gene calls are TRBV7-2 and TRBJ1-1; D is ambiguous. The CDR3 spans 13 residues. Germline V gene data show CDR1 as SGHTA and CDR2 as FQGNSA. V lost 3 bases, J lost 5 bases, and 10 bases lay in between. The CDR3 bases are TGTGCCAGCAGCTTCGAAGTGAGGACTGAAGCTTTCTTT. Translated, it gives CASSFEVRTEAFF.

There are many counts of this clonotype. This chain connects TRBV7-9 to TRBJ2-3, with 8 positions matching TRBD1. The CDR3 runs 14 residues. J gave up 3 bases and V 4 bases, and 3 bases lay outside the gene matches. CDR1 is SEHNR, CDR2 FQNEAQ, per germline (reference sequence). The CDR3 DNA reads as TGTGCCAGCAGCTCGGACAGGGAAACAGATACGCAGTATTTT. Protein: CASSSDRETDTQYF.

This clonotype was detected only a few times. The chain employs TRBV6-2 or TRBV6-3 and TRBJ1-1, with D unclear. The CDR3 is made up of 14 amino acids. The germline V and J ends were trimmed by 2 bases and 1 base, with 8 bases remaining between them. CDR1 and CDR2 from the germline V gene are MNHEY and SVGEGT. In nucleotides, the CDR3 is TGTGCCAGCAGTTACGGGTATACGAACACTGAAGCTTTCTTT. Protein: CASSYGYTNTEAFF.

The table lists this clonotype with a few counts. This chain joins TRBV3-1 and TRBJ2-3; D uncertain. The CDR3 runs 14 residues. Deletions cut 1 base from V and 5 bases from J, with 10 bases between. CDR1 is LGHDT and CDR2 is YNNKEL in the germline V gene (reference sequence). The CDR3 region is CASSQGNSLDTQYF. The CDR3 region has the DNA TGTGCCAGCAGCCAAGGAAATAGCTTAGATACGCAGTATTTT.

This clonotype occurred a few times. Its ends do not fully match the called genes, so a read error is possible. This chain connects TRBV5-6 to TRBJ1-5, with D hard to call. The CDR3 consists of 14 residues. The germline V gene encodes CDR1 SGHDT and CDR2 YYEEEE. The CDR3 nucleotides read TGTGCCAGCAGCTTGTTCCCCAGTTCCCAGCACCAGCATTTT. Its protein product is CASSLFPSSQHQHF.

This clonotype has only a few counts. The J gene is TRBJ1-5, the V gene TRBV7-8; unclear D gene. Germline assignment: CDR1 SGHVS and CDR2 FQNEAQ. The CDR3 totals 16 residues. Trimming left V 1 base short and J 5 bases short, with 15 bases between. The CDR3 DNA is TGTGCCAGCAGCTTAGAACCGACCTTACATTATCAGCCCCAGCATTTT. Translating it yields CASSLEPTLHYQPQHF.

The rearrangement uses TRBV15 and TRBJ1-1, with D unclear. Trimming took 1 base from V and 6 from J, leaving 6 bases between them. The length of the CDR3 is 12 residues. The germline gives CDR1 LNHNV, CDR2 YYDKDF (reference sequence). CDR3 nucleotide sequence: TGTGCCACCAGCAGAGGGGTTGCTGAAGCTTTCTTT. Amino acid sequence: CATSRGVAEAFF.

V gene TRBV2 combines with J gene TRBJ1-2; tentative D call: TRBD1 (6 bases). Germline CDR1 and CDR2: SNHLY and FYNNEI. This CDR3 spans 12 amino acids. The V gene lost 7 bases and the J gene lost 4 bases, with 10 bases spanning the gap. DNA for the CDR3: TGTGCCAGCACTGCGGACAGCTATGGCTACACCTTC. Amino acids: CASTADSYGYTF.

At least ten counts were recorded for this clonotype. The V gene is TRBV6-2 or TRBV6-3, the J gene TRBJ1-1; 9 bases fit TRBD1. CDR1 is MNHEY and CDR2 is SVGEGT in the germline V gene. V was pared by 5 bases and J by 3 bases, with 10 bases of the junction left unmatched. The length of the CDR3 is 16 residues. The CDR3: CASSAGTGRGDTEAFF. The CDR3 nucleotides read TGTGCCAGCAGTGCGGGGACAGGGAGAGGGGACACTGAAGCTTTCTTT.

There are many counts of this clonotype. V gene TRBV7-8 combines with J gene TRBJ1-4; 10 bases match TRBD1. Germline V gene data show CDR1 as SGHVS and CDR2 as FQNEAQ. This CDR3 region has 14 residues. V shed 6 bases, J shed 4 bases, and the junction held 2 bases outside the gene matches. The CDR3 loop is CASRRDRGNEKLFF. The DNA for the CDR3 is TGTGCCAGCAGACGGGACAGGGGTAATGAAAAACTGTTTTTT.

This chain joins TRBV5-1 and TRBJ2-1; perhaps TRBD2 as D (6 bases). The V gene lost 0 bases and the J gene lost 5 bases, with 15 bases spanning the gap. This CDR3 is 16 amino acids long. Germline CDR1 is SGHRS and CDR2 is YFSETQ. The CDR3 region has the DNA TGCGCCAGCAGCTTGGGTCTGGCGGGAATAGACAATGAGCAGTTCTTC. Translated, it gives CASSLGLAGIDNEQFF.

This clonotype was counted only a few times. The rearrangement uses TRBV28 and TRBJ1-4; 8 bases fit TRBD1. The CDR3 covers 16 residues. CDR1 is MDHEN and CDR2 is SYDVKM in the germline V gene. After removal of 2 bases from V and 3 bases from J, the junction contained 5 bases not matched to a gene. The DNA for the CDR3 is TGTGCCAGCAGTTTACCTCCAGGGGGCCCTAATGAAAAACTGTTTTTT. This translates into CASSLPPGGPNEKLFF. Using reference TRBV28 and TRBJ1-4 for the parts outside the CDR3, the full variable domain is DVKVTQSSRYLVKRTGEKVFLECVQDMDHENMFWYRQDPGLGLRLIYFSYDVKMKEKGDIPEGYSVSREKKERFSLILESASTNQTSMYLCASSLPPGGPNEKLFFGSGTQLSVL.

This clonotype was counted between two and nine times. This sequence joins TRBV5-8 and TRBJ2-3; 8 bases align to TRBD1. CDR1 is SGHTS, CDR2 YDEGEE, per germline. V dropped 8 bases and J dropped 3; count of bases not matched to a gene: 8. The length of the CDR3 is 14 residues. CDR3 nucleotides: TGTGCCAGTATCGACAGGGGCAGGACAGATACGCAGTATTTT. This sequence encodes CASIDRGRTDTQYF.

This clonotype was picked up many times. The V gene is TRBV4-1, the J gene TRBJ2-3; 11 nucleotides agree with TRBD2. The CDR3 sequence is 15 residues long. The junction had 4 bases not matched to a gene; V was cut back by 4 bases and J by 4 bases. Germline V gene data show CDR1 as MGHRA and CDR2 as YSYEKL. The CDR3 DNA sequence: TGCGCCAGCAGCCGGGGGACTAGCGGATCAGATACGCAGTATTTT. Residues: CASSRGTSGSDTQYF.

This clonotype was picked up a small number of times. J is TRBJ1-5 and V is TRBV5-1; weak D call: TRBD1 (5 bases). CDR3 length equals 16 residues. Trimming pared 5 bases from V and 3 bases from J, leaving 18 bases between. CDR1 and CDR2 (germline): SGHRS, YFSETQ. The DNA of the CDR3 is TGCGCCAGCAGACTCCGACCCGGGGGTACCAATCAGCCCCAGCATTTT. Its protein is CASRLRPGGTNQPQHF.

Comments on this clonotype: The CDR3 does not end in the conserved phenylalanine or tryptophan, so this is likely a read error. Because the CDR3's place on the DNA is in doubt, the DNA is left out and the CDR3 is given as listed by TCRdb. The gene calls are TRBV7-6 and TRBJ1-6; the D segment call TRBD1 is taken from the table without a DNA check. The CDR3 is 9 amino acids in total, end residues counted. From germline, CDR1 is SGHVS and CDR2 FNYEAQ. The CDR3 reads CATRDRGRQ.